These 27 T cell receptor beta chains were all obtained from the same sample, sequenced in a study of blood T cell repertoires in COVID-19. The method was immunoSEQ multiplex PCR; TCRdb's version includes in-frame clones alone and lacks a portion of them. Of 140,000 to 150,000 clones in the sample, 84% are singletons; the top ten hold 5% to 7%. Sequenced input: PBMCs or T cells enriched from blood (not recorded which). These receptors were obtained from a woman in her fifties or sixties who had been exposed to COVID-19.

V is TRBV29-1 and J is TRBJ1-5, with D perhaps matching TRBD1 (5 bases). V was pared by 2 bases and J by 7 bases, with 12 bases between. The germline V gene encodes CDR1 SQVTM and CDR2 ANQGSEA. The CDR3 has 13 amino acids. For the CDR3, the DNA is TGCAGCGTTGAATTAGGGGTTGGACAGCCCCAGCATTTT. It translates to CSVELGVGQPQHF.

The chain joins TRBV7-3 to TRBJ1-1; D is undetermined. The V gene lost 1 base and the J gene lost 6 bases, with 9 bases spanning the gap. Germline V gene sequence: CDR1 SGHTA, CDR2 FQGTGA. The CDR3 covers 13 residues. CDR3: CASSLSARAEAFF. For the CDR3, the DNA is TGTGCCAGCAGCTTAAGTGCGCGCGCTGAAGCTTTCTTT.

V gene TRBV12-3 or TRBV12-4 combines with J gene TRBJ1-4; D uncertain. CDR3 size: 13 residues. V lost 3 bases, J lost 7 bases, and 9 bases lay in between. This chain's CDR3 is CASSFLRSEKLFF. The CDR3 coding sequence is TGTGCCAGCAGTTTCCTAAGGAGTGAAAAACTGTTTTTT.

CDR3 sequence reads: CASSVQRREADTQYF. CDR3 nucleotide sequence: TGCGCCAGCAGCGTACAGCGGCGGGAGGCAGATACGCAGTATTTT. The V gene is TRBV5-1, the J gene TRBJ2-3, with 8 bases that match TRBD2. This CDR3 contains 15 residues. J lost 4 bases, V lost 4 bases, and 8 bases had no gene match. Germline CDR1 and CDR2: SGHRS and YFSETQ.

This clone was counted a single time. V usage is TRBV4-2 and J usage is TRBJ1-5, with 7 bases fitting TRBD1. Germline V lookup: CDR1 LGHNA, CDR2 YNFKEQ. The V and J ends lost 1 base and 0 bases, in that order; junction bases with no gene match: 3. The CDR3 totals 16 residues. As DNA, the CDR3 is TGTGCCAGCAGCCAAGGTGGGACAGATAGCAATCAGCCCCAGCATTTT. It specifies CASSQGGTDSNQPQHF.

This chain connects TRBV4-2 to TRBJ2-2, with D uncertain. Germline V lookup: CDR1 LGHNA, CDR2 YNFKEQ. CDR3 length equals 16 residues. The V gene lost 2 bases and the J gene lost 7 bases, with 17 bases spanning the gap. The CDR3 DNA reads as TGTGCCAGCAGCCAACAGGTGGCCACGCAAGGCGGGGAGCTGTTTTTT. This translates into CASSQQVATQGGELFF.

The rearrangement joins TRBV5-6 to TRBJ2-1; 8 bases map to TRBD1. Trimming at V came to 0 bases and at J to 6 bases, leaving 11 bases not matched to a gene. The CDR3 is 17 residues long. Looked up from germline, CDR1 is SGHDT and CDR2 is YYEEEE. The chain's CDR3 is CASSLAWRGTGRNEQFF. The DNA for the CDR3 is TGTGCCAGCAGCTTGGCTTGGCGCGGGACAGGCCGCAATGAGCAGTTCTTC.

The chain uses TRBV4-2 and TRBJ2-3, with a weak D call TRBD2 (6 bases). This CDR3 has 16 residues. Germline V gene lookup returns CDR1 LGHNA and CDR2 YNFKEQ. Between the trimmed V and J ends, which lost 1 base and 3 bases, there was a span of 14 bases. As DNA, the CDR3 is TGTGCCAGCAGCCAAGCTCCACTAGCCAGTACAGATACGCAGTATTTT. This encodes CASSQAPLASTDTQYF.

This rearrangement joins TRBV9 to TRBJ1-3; D remains ambiguous. The ends were cut back, 0 bases at V and 1 base at J, with 14 bases in the middle. Germline lookup yields CDR1 SGDLS and CDR2 YYNGEE. The CDR3 has 17 amino acids. In nucleotides, the CDR3 is TGTGCCAGCAGCGTAGACACGCAGGCTTCATCTGGAAACACCATATATTTT. It is translated as CASSVDTQASSGNTIYF.

The count of this clone is one. The V call is TRBV5-1, the J call TRBJ2-3, with TRBD2 matching over 10 bases. The J segment lost 0 bases and the V segment lost 4 bases, leaving 5 bases of the junction unmatched. The CDR3 is 16 amino acids. Germline assignment: CDR1 SGHRS and CDR2 YFSETQ. This chain's CDR3 is CASSGQRGGSTDTQYF. The CDR3 nucleotides are TGCGCCAGCAGCGGGCAGCGGGGGGGTAGCACAGATACGCAGTATTTT.

V gene TRBV19 combines with J gene TRBJ2-5; 7 nucleotides line up with TRBD2. The CDR3 covers 17 residues. Germline lookup yields CDR1 LNHDA and CDR2 SQIVND (reference sequence). V was pared by 0 bases and J by 4 bases, with 11 bases of the junction left unmatched. As DNA, the CDR3 is TGTGCCAGTAGTATAGATCTATGGGAGGGGAAACGAGAGACCCAGTACTTC. Protein product: CASSIDLWEGKRETQYF.

The rearrangement links TRBV13 to TRBJ2-4, with D possibly being TRBD1 (5 bases). In germline, CDR1 is PRHDT, CDR2 FYEKMQ (reference sequence). CDR3 length: 14 residues. V dropped 2 bases and J dropped 1 base, with 6 bases sitting between them. The CDR3 spells CASSLQGAKNIQYF. In DNA form, the CDR3 reads TGTGCCAGCAGCTTACAGGGTGCCAAAAACATTCAGTACTTC.

J is TRBJ2-7 and V is TRBV7-9, with D perhaps TRBD1 (6 bases). The germline V gene has CDR1 SEHNR and CDR2 FQNEAQ (reference sequence). V was pared by 1 base and J by 3 bases, with 16 bases between. The CDR3 sequence is 16 residues long. The CDR3: CASSLGPGTPHYEQYF. The CDR3 coding sequence is TGTGCCAGCAGCTTAGGCCCCGGGACACCACACTACGAGCAGTACTTC. Looking up the rest from reference TRBV7-9 and TRBJ2-7 gives the full variable domain: DTGVSQNPRHKITKRGQNVTFRCDPISEHNRLYWYRQTLGQGPEFLTYFQNEAQLEKSRLLSDRFSAERPKGSFSTLEIQRTEQGDSAMYLCASSLGPGTPHYEQYFGPGTRLTVT.

This chain joins TRBV7-8 and TRBJ1-1; 8 bases align to TRBD1. The length of the CDR3 is 15 residues. With 7 bases clipped from V and 0 bases from J, the junction kept 7 bases outside the gene matches. From germline, CDR1 is SGHVS and CDR2 FQNEAQ. The CDR3: CASNDRGLLNTEAFF. The CDR3, as DNA: TGTGCCAGCAACGACAGGGGACTACTGAACACTGAAGCTTTCTTT.

The V gene is TRBV5-1, the J gene TRBJ2-1, with D possibly matching TRBD1 (5 bases). This CDR3 has 15 residues. Germline loops: CDR1 SGHRS, CDR2 YFSETQ. Trimming stripped 0 bases from V and 0 bases from J, with 7 bases between. CDR3 sequence (DNA): TGCGCCAGCAGCTTGGAACAGGCCTCCTACAATGAGCAGTTCTTC. This codes for CASSLEQASYNEQFF. Full variable domain (rest looked up from reference TRBV5-1 and TRBJ2-1): KAGVTQTPRYLIKTRGQQVTLSCSPISGHRSVSWYQQTPGQGLQFLFEYFSETQRNKGNFPGRFSGRQFSNSRSEMNVSTLELGDSALYLCASSLEQASYNEQFFGPGTRLTVL.

CDR3 sequence (DNA): TGTGCCAGCAGCTTGACCCTGTTCGCCCCGGCGCGGACTGAAGCTTTCTTT. This translates into CASSLTLFAPARTEAFF. V and J are TRBV5-5 and TRBJ1-1, with no clear D. Trimming removed 1 base from V and 5 bases from J, with 21 bases in between. Germline CDR1 SGHKS, CDR2 YYEKEE (reference sequence). CDR3 length: 17 amino acids.

This chain joins TRBV19 and TRBJ1-3; D is uncertain. This CDR3 is built from 15 residues. The V and J ends lost 7 bases and 0 bases respectively, with 13 bases between them. CDR1 and CDR2 (germline): LNHDA, SQIVND (reference sequence). The CDR3 DNA reads as TGTGCCAGTACAAGACTCTCAGTCTCTGGAAACACCATATATTTT. Its translation: CASTRLSVSGNTIYF.

V usage is TRBV6-2 or TRBV6-3 and J usage is TRBJ1-1; no clear D gene. Germline loops: CDR1 MNHEY, CDR2 SVGEGT. The V gene lost 2 bases and the J gene lost 9 bases, with 10 bases spanning the gap. The CDR3 contains 12 residues. CDR3 loop: CASSYGGSQAFF. In DNA, the CDR3 is TGTGCCAGCAGTTACGGCGGGTCACAAGCTTTCTTT.

The sample holds one count of this clone. The junction shows a germline mismatch at one end, possibly a read error. This chain joins TRBV5-1 and TRBJ2-5; D gene ambiguous. CDR3 length: 14 amino acids. Germline V gene data show CDR1 as SGHRS and CDR2 as YFSETQ. The DNA of the CDR3 is TGCGCCAGCAGCTCCGTTCCCCGAGTTTCTAGTGTTCACTTC. Protein sequence: CASSSVPRVSSVHF.

V gene TRBV15 combines with J gene TRBJ2-1; 10 bases map to TRBD2. CDR3 length: 18 residues. CDR1 LNHNV and CDR2 YYDKDF come from the germline V gene (reference sequence). The junction had 11 bases not matched to a gene; V was cut back by 0 bases and J by 6 bases. CDR3 DNA sequence: TGTGCCACCAGCAGAGATGATCTAGCGGGAGTTGGGGGCAATGAGCAGTTCTTC. Protein sequence: CATSRDDLAGVGGNEQFF. Variable domain in full (rest from reference TRBV15 and TRBJ2-1): DAMVIQNPRYQVTQFGKPVTLSCSQTLNHNVMYWYQQKSSQAPKLLFHYYDKDFNNEADTPDNFQSRRPNTSFCFLDIRSPGLGDTAMYLCATSRDDLAGVGGNEQFFGPGTRLTVL.

The V call is TRBV27, the J call TRBJ2-5, with 8 bases aligning to TRBD2. The CDR3 length is 16 residues. Trimming cost V 3 bases and J 7 bases; bases outside gene matches: 13. The germline V gene encodes CDR1 MNHEY and CDR2 SMNVEV (reference sequence). Here the CDR3 reads CASSFFNRGGFGTQYF. DNA for the CDR3: TGTGCCAGCAGTTTTTTCAATCGGGGGGGATTTGGGACCCAGTACTTC.

This chain connects TRBV19 to TRBJ1-6, with TRBD1 matching over 9 bases. Germline values: CDR1 LNHDA, CDR2 SQIVND (reference sequence). The V segment lost 5 bases and the J segment 3 bases; nucleotides outside the gene matches: 5. The CDR3 loop spans 16 amino acids. The chain's CDR3 is CASSLGQGGYNSPLHF. The CDR3 coding sequence is TGTGCCAGTAGTTTGGGACAGGGAGGCTATAATTCACCCCTCCACTTT.

The chain links TRBV7-8 to TRBJ1-2, with 8 bases that match TRBD1. J lost 10 bases, V lost 1 base, and 11 bases had no gene match. This CDR3 region has 15 residues. The V gene's germline CDR1 is SGHVS and CDR2 FQNEAQ. The CDR3 sequence is CASSLGLTGETIYTF. CDR3 bases: TGTGCCAGCAGCTTAGGTTTGACAGGGGAGACAATCTACACCTTC. Full variable domain (rest looked up from reference TRBV7-8 and TRBJ1-2): GAGVSQSPRYKVAKRGQDVALRCDPISGHVSLFWYQQALGQGPEFLTYFQNEAQLDKSGLPSDRFFAERPEGSVSTLKIQRTQQEDSAVYLCASSLGLTGETIYTFGSGTRLTVV.

The chain combines TRBV5-1 with TRBJ1-1; 9 nucleotides agree with TRBD1. The CDR3 consists of 14 residues. Germline CDR1 and CDR2: SGHRS and YFSETQ. V lost 4 bases, J lost 3 bases, and 4 bases stayed unmatched. This CDR3 is CASSKRTGDTEAFF. CDR3 coding DNA: TGCGCCAGCAGCAAAAGGACAGGGGACACTGAAGCTTTCTTT.

The V and J genes are TRBV7-8 and TRBJ2-2; perhaps TRBD1 as D (6 bases). The ends were cut back, 1 base at V and 3 bases at J, with 15 bases in the middle. Germline V gene lookup returns CDR1 SGHVS and CDR2 FQNEAQ. This CDR3 has 17 amino acids. CDR3 coding DNA: TGTGCCAGCAGCTTAGGGGGGATTCACAGGGACACCGGGGAGCTGTTTTTT. As protein: CASSLGGIHRDTGELFF.

This clone was recorded once. The rearrangement uses TRBV23-1 and TRBJ2-5, with TRBD2 identical over 12 bases. TRBV23-1 is placed among ORFs of uncertain function. Unmatched junction bases numbered 2, after V lost 4 bases and J lost 2 bases. The CDR3 loop spans 15 amino acids. CDR3 loop: CASSPGLAGQETQYF. In DNA, the CDR3 is TGCGCCAGCAGTCCCGGACTAGCGGGGCAAGAGACCCAGTACTTC.

The genes are TRBV24-1 and TRBJ2-1, with 10 bases aligning to TRBD2. Germline V CDR1 and CDR2: KGHDR, SFDVKD. The CDR3 consists of 13 residues. The junction had 2 bases not matched to a gene; V was cut back by 5 bases and J by 8 bases. The CDR3 DNA sequence: TGTGCCACCAGTGGCGGGACTAGCGATGAGCAGTTCTTC. Translated: CATSGGTSDEQFF.